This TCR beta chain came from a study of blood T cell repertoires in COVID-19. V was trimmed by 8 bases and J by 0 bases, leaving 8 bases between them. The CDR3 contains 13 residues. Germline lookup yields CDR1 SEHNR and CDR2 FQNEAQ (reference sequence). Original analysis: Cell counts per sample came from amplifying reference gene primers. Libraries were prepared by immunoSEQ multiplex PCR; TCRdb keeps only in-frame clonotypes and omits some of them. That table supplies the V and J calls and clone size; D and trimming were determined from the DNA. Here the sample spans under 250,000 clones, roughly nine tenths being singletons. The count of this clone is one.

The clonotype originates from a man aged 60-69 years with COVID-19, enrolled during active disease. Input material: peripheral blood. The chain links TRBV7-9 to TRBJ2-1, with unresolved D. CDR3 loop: CASGRGSYNEQFF. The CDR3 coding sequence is TGTGCCAGCGGTCGAGGCTCCTACAATGAGCAGTTCTTC.